This TCR beta chain was captured by sequencing in a study of cytomegalovirus exposure and HLA in healthy donors. The overall study: An earlier analysis found fewer than 140 million unique TCR beta sequences from 200 million or so T cells.

Per the germline V gene, CDR1 is SGHRS and CDR2 is YFSETQ. The length of the CDR3 is 15 residues. J was trimmed by 3 bases and V by 2 bases; bases with no gene match: 5. Regarding this clone: What it recognizes is unknown.

The study, taken as a whole, reports: Across HLA loci, a later analysis found differing TCR association rates, with DRB1 most and HLA-C fewest.

PCR used 60 Vbeta primers and 13 Jbeta primers. Profiled with immunoSEQ multiplex PCR; TCRdb holds only in-frame clones, not every one. The sample holds fewer than 150,000 clones, 67% seen once. The clonotype originates from a young man in good health and CMV-seropositive. J is TRBJ2-5 and V is TRBV5-1; 9 bases line up with TRBD2. Sequenced input: PBMCs. The CDR3 reads CASSFSSGVEETQYF. CDR3 coding DNA: TGCGCCAGCAGCTTTTCTAGCGGGGTAGAAGAGACCCAGTACTTC.